This TCR beta chain was sequenced during a study of T cells in tuberculosis. Study information: Sequenced TCRs come from CD1B-GMM tetramer-binding T cells. Within 7 days of starting treatment, or before, PBMC were stored.

Clones were sequenced by immunoSEQ multiplex PCR, and TCRdb holds only the in-frame ones, with some missing. The table has about 49,000 clones, 90% to 95% seen once. Noted time point: new active TB diagnosis, blood taken before or within 7 days of starting treatment. CDR3 length: 15 amino acids. Looked up from germline, CDR1 is SEHNR and CDR2 is FQNEAQ (reference sequence). Trimming took 3 bases from V and 10 from J; bases not matched to a gene: 11. The specimen was PBMCs, collected at tuberculosis diagnosis. This sequence was found in an adult with tuberculosis. The chain carries TRBV7-9 and TRBJ1-3, with TRBD1 matching over 8 bases. This chain's CDR3 is CASSFVGQGWGTIYF. CDR3 sequence (DNA): TGTGCCAGCAGCTTCGTCGGACAGGGTTGGGGAACCATATATTTT.